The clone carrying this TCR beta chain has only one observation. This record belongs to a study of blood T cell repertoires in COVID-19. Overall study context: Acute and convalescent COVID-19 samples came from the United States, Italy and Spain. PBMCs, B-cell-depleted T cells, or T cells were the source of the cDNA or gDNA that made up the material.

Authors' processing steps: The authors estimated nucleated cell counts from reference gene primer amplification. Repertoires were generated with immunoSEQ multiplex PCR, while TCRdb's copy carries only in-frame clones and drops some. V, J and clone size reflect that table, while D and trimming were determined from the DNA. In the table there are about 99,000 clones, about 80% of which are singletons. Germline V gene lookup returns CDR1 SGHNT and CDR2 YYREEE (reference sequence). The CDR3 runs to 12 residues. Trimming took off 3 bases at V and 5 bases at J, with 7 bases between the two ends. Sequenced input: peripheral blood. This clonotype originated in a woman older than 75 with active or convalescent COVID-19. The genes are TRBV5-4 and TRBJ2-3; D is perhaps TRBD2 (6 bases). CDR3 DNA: TGTGCCAGCAGCTGGAGGGGAGATACGCAGTATTTT. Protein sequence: CASSWRGDTQYF.